This TCR beta chain is from a study of blood T cells in healthy people across ages. Study results and caveats: With naive T cell percentage, TCR beta diversity showed a strong correlation. Aged donors had fewer naive CD4+ cells and lower diversity than long-lived donors. Donor CMV status was unknown, possibly confounding expanded clonotype changes.

Trimming removed 0 bases from V and 2 bases from J; junction bases left unmatched: 4. Germline lookup yields CDR1 LGHNA and CDR2 YNFKEQ. The CDR3 length is 17 residues. Combining a sample-barcoded 5' primer with a J-beta primer mix, a second PCR ran for roughly 7 to 11 cycles. TCRdb ran MiXCR on the 5' RACE reads and lists one entry per CDR3 protein. Here the sample spans approximately 770,000 distinct CDR3 sequences, 58% being singletons. Of note for this clonotype: What it recognizes is unknown.

The material sequenced was blood. The chain combines TRBV4-2 with TRBJ2-5, with 12 nucleotides matching TRBD2. This TCR derives from a man aged 25 to 40 in good health. The CDR3 nucleotides read TGTGCCAGCAGCCAAGAAGTAGGACTAGCGGGACAAGAGACCCAGTACTTC. Amino acids: CASSQEVGLAGQETQYF.